Presented here are 6 T cell receptor beta chains from one specimen sequenced in a study of T cells after yellow fever vaccination. From the 5' RACE reads, TCRdb called clonotypes with MiXCR, one entry per CDR3 protein. This repertoire shows some 220,000 distinct CDR3 sequences, approximately 3% found once; its top ten account for approximately 3.5%. The sequenced sample was CD4+ T cells sorted from PBMCs, obtained 10 days after the yellow fever booster vaccination. The receptors were sampled from a man aged 18 to 29 who received the YFV17D yellow fever vaccine.

Only a few counts were recorded for this clonotype. This chain connects TRBV12-3 or TRBV12-4 to TRBJ1-5, with 7 bases identical to TRBD1. V trimming: 6 bases; J trimming: 2 bases; junction bases outside the gene matches: 7. This CDR3 comprises 15 residues. CDR3 in DNA: TGTGCCAGCAGCCAGGGGGGCCACGGCAATCAGCCCCAGCATTTT. Translating gives CASSQGGHGNQPQHF.

This clonotype was detected only a few times. The chain carries TRBV20-1 and TRBJ2-3; D is perhaps TRBD2 (7 bases). The CDR3 has 18 amino acids. Germline CDR1 reads DFQATT; CDR2 reads SNEGSKA (reference sequence). For the CDR3, the DNA is TGCAGCGGGGCGGGGCGGGGGCGAAATCAAAGAGGCACAGATACGCAGTATTTT. The encoded protein is CSGAGRGRNQRGTDTQYF.

This clonotype was found a few times. Just one base apart from a much larger clone, this may be a read error. V usage is TRBV29-1 and J usage is TRBJ1-1; D gene ambiguous. V dropped 6 bases and J dropped 1 base, with 3 bases sitting between them. There are 10 residues in the CDR3. Germline V CDR1 and CDR2: SQVTM, ANQGSEA. Here the CDR3 reads CSVSNTEAFF. The DNA for the CDR3 is TGCAGCGTGTCGAACACTGAAGCTTTCTTT.

In its sample, this clonotype was seen many times. The rearrangement joins TRBV3-1 to TRBJ2-3, with TRBD2 as a possible D gene (5 bases). The V gene lost 4 bases and the J gene lost 0 bases, with 8 bases spanning the gap. The CDR3 is made up of 14 amino acids. Germline values: CDR1 LGHDT, CDR2 YNNKEL (reference sequence). The CDR3 DNA reads TGTGCCAGCAGCCCTAGCTACAGCACAGATACGCAGTATTTT. It is translated as CASSPSYSTDTQYF.

The genes are TRBV6-2 or TRBV6-3 and TRBJ1-1; 9 bases match TRBD1. This CDR3 has 18 residues. Germline V gene sequence: CDR1 MNHEY, CDR2 SVGEGT. V lost 2 bases, J lost 3 bases, and 13 bases stayed unmatched. CDR3 amino acids: CASSYLGQGFFADTEAFF. CDR3 DNA: TGTGCCAGCAGTTACCTGGGACAGGGTTTTTTCGCGGACACTGAAGCTTTCTTT.

This clonotype was seen many times. This rearrangement joins TRBV2 to TRBJ1-1; D is perhaps TRBD1 (5 bases). The CDR3 is 13 residues long. V was trimmed by 6 bases and J by 2 bases, leaving 10 bases between them. Germline lookup yields CDR1 SNHLY and CDR2 FYNNEI. As DNA, the CDR3 is TGTGCCAGCAGGCGACAGTTCAACACTGAAGCTTTCTTT. It codes for CASRRQFNTEAFF.